The clone carrying this TCR beta chain was seen only once. Its antigen is as yet unknown. The sample is drawn from a study of shared clonotypes between healthy human individuals. Study background: Per-donor plates numbered three CD4 naive, three CD4 memory, two CD8 naive and one CD8 memory. Study conclusions and caveats: Generation of non-shared clonotypes was less probable than generation of clonotypes shared by all four donors.

In the original processing: ImmunoSEQ supplied junction-only sequences lacking quality scores, so filtering was different. Profiled with immunoSEQ multiplex PCR; TCRdb holds only in-frame clones, not every one. D and trimming come from the DNA, and the V and J calls and clone size come from that table. The sample includes some 1 million clones, roughly 80% seen only once; the top ten take about 1.4%. CD4+ cells underwent separation, giving CD45RA+ naive and CD45RA-negative memory subsets. This CDR3 comprises 17 residues. With V trimmed by 7 bases and J by 3 bases, 11 bases remained unmatched. Germline values: CDR1 SGHTA, CDR2 FQGNSA.

The TCR originated in a man aged 18 to 29 in good health. This chain links TRBV7-2 with TRBJ2-2; 10 positions match TRBD2. The sample comprised memory CD4+ T cells sorted from blood. Subset noted: CD45RA-negative fraction. CDR3 in DNA: TGTGCCAGCAACTGGCGGAGCGGGGGGGCATACACCGGGGAGCTGTTTTTT. Translating gives CASNWRSGGAYTGELFF.